This is a list of T cell receptor beta chains from one sample in a study of B cell selection in AIRE deficiency. Sequencing was performed with immunoSEQ multiplex PCR; in TCRdb, only in-frame clones are kept and a portion is missing. The repertoire holds more than 25,000 clones, with about 95% as singletons. The material sequenced was CD4+CD127+ conventional T cells sorted from PBMCs. The receptors were sampled from a human donor in good health. Both conserved end residues are part of each CDR3. Fields, in order: V gene, clone size, J gene, CDR3 length, D gene, CDR3 protein, CDR3 DNA. D genes are given only for firm matches. Size is stated for part of the rows, as once, few or many counts, or as a class when the clone is expanded.

v_call: TRBV5-1
clone_size: NA
j_call: TRBJ2-1
cdr3_length: 16
d_call: TRBD2
cdr3_aa: CASSPGSGRSYNEQFF
cdr3_nt: TGCGCCAGCAGCCCGGGAAGCGGGAGAAGCTACAATGAGCAGTTCTTC

v_call: TRBV19
clone_size: NA
j_call: TRBJ1-1
cdr3_length: 11
d_call: NA
cdr3_aa: CASGRPYPSFF
cdr3_nt: TGTGCCAGTGGGCGGCCCTACCCCTCTTTCTTT

v_call: TRBV30
clone_size: NA
j_call: TRBJ2-7
cdr3_length: 13
d_call: TRBD1
cdr3_aa: CAWSVQGAPEQYF
cdr3_nt: TGTGCCTGGAGTGTACAGGGGGCGCCCGAGCAGTACTTC

v_call: TRBV6-5
clone_size: once
j_call: TRBJ1-4
cdr3_length: 13
d_call: NA
cdr3_aa: CASSYGTNEKLFF
cdr3_nt: TGTGCCAGCAGTTACGGGACGAATGAAAAACTGTTTTTT

v_call: TRBV4-1
clone_size: once
j_call: TRBJ1-4
cdr3_length: 16
d_call: NA
cdr3_aa: CASSQDPRRSNEKLFF
cdr3_nt: TGCGCCAGCAGCCAAGATCCGCGGCGGAGTAATGAAAAACTGTTTTTT

v_call: TRBV11-2
clone_size: NA
j_call: TRBJ2-7
cdr3_length: 13
d_call: TRBD1
cdr3_aa: CASSLDRVYEQYF
cdr3_nt: TGTGCCAGCAGCCTCGACAGGGTTTACGAGCAGTACTTC

v_call: TRBV6-1
clone_size: few
j_call: TRBJ2-7
cdr3_length: 14
d_call: TRBD1
cdr3_aa: CASLRGQGTYEQYF
cdr3_nt: TGTGCCAGCCTGAGGGGACAGGGAACCTACGAGCAGTACTTC

v_call: TRBV2
clone_size: NA
j_call: TRBJ2-1
cdr3_length: 13
d_call: NA
cdr3_aa: CASSEAGHVEQFF
cdr3_nt: TGTGCCAGCAGTGAAGCGGGCCACGTCGAGCAGTTCTTC

v_call: TRBV4-2
clone_size: NA
j_call: TRBJ1-2
cdr3_length: 15
d_call: TRBD1
cdr3_aa: CASSQDLTGGYGYTF
cdr3_nt: TGTGCCAGCAGCCAAGACCTCACAGGGGGGTATGGCTACACCTTC

v_call: TRBV13
clone_size: few
j_call: TRBJ2-7
cdr3_length: 15
d_call: NA
cdr3_aa: CASSSRDWNTYEQYF
cdr3_nt: TGTGCCAGCAGCTCTCGGGACTGGAATACCTACGAGCAGTACTTC

v_call: TRBV15
clone_size: NA
j_call: TRBJ2-7
cdr3_length: 13
d_call: NA
cdr3_aa: CATSRNPTPEQYF
cdr3_nt: TGTGCCACCAGCAGGAATCCCACCCCCGAGCAGTACTTC

v_call: TRBV19
clone_size: few
j_call: TRBJ2-7
cdr3_length: 13
d_call: NA
cdr3_aa: CASSIGGGAEQYF
cdr3_nt: TGTGCCAGTAGTATTGGAGGGGGAGCCGAGCAGTACTTC

v_call: TRBV6-1
clone_size: NA
j_call: TRBJ1-1
cdr3_length: 11
d_call: NA
cdr3_aa: CASSQAEGAFF
cdr3_nt: TGTGCCAGCAGCCAGGCCGAGGGGGCTTTCTTT

v_call: TRBV4-2
clone_size: NA
j_call: TRBJ2-7
cdr3_length: 16
d_call: TRBD1
cdr3_aa: CASSQAPTGAVNEQYF
cdr3_nt: TGTGCCAGCAGCCAGGCCCCGACAGGGGCAGTAAACGAGCAGTACTTC

v_call: TRBV18
clone_size: NA
j_call: TRBJ2-7
cdr3_length: 17
d_call: NA
cdr3_aa: CASSLKLIQGGSYEQYF
cdr3_nt: TGTGCCAGCTCACTTAAACTTATACAGGGAGGCTCCTACGAGCAGTACTTC

v_call: TRBV6-5
clone_size: once
j_call: TRBJ1-2
cdr3_length: 11
d_call: NA
cdr3_aa: CASAGASGYTF
cdr3_nt: TGTGCCAGCGCGGGGGCTAGCGGCTACACCTTC

v_call: TRBV29-1
clone_size: NA
j_call: TRBJ2-5
cdr3_length: 13
d_call: TRBD1
cdr3_aa: CSVRGRGQETQYF
cdr3_nt: TGCAGCGTTAGAGGCAGGGGGCAAGAGACCCAGTACTTC

v_call: TRBV18
clone_size: NA
j_call: TRBJ1-5
cdr3_length: 14
d_call: NA
cdr3_aa: CASSPGYSNQPQHF
cdr3_nt: TGTGCCAGCTCACCGGGTTATAGCAATCAGCCCCAGCATTTT

v_call: TRBV29-1
clone_size: NA
j_call: TRBJ1-1
cdr3_length: 13
d_call: TRBD1
cdr3_aa: CSDAGGAGTEAFF
cdr3_nt: TGCAGCGATGCAGGGGGCGCGGGCACTGAAGCTTTCTTT

v_call: TRBV2
clone_size: NA
j_call: TRBJ2-1
cdr3_length: 15
d_call: TRBD2
cdr3_aa: CASSSGGRSYNEQFF
cdr3_nt: TGTGCCAGCAGTAGCGGGGGGAGGTCCTACAATGAGCAGTTCTTC

v_call: TRBV7-6
clone_size: NA
j_call: TRBJ2-5
cdr3_length: 15
d_call: NA
cdr3_aa: CASSLGATSQETQYF
cdr3_nt: TGTGCCAGCAGCCTAGGAGCCACCTCACAAGAGACCCAGTACTTC

v_call: TRBV11-2
clone_size: NA
j_call: TRBJ1-6
cdr3_length: 13
d_call: NA
cdr3_aa: CASSRTYNSPLHF
cdr3_nt: TGTGCCAGCAGTAGGACATATAATTCACCCCTCCACTTT

v_call: TRBV5-6
clone_size: NA
j_call: TRBJ1-6
cdr3_length: 17
d_call: TRBD1
cdr3_aa: CASSHWDRVPPNSPLHF
cdr3_nt: TGTGCCAGCAGCCATTGGGACAGGGTTCCTCCAAATTCACCCCTCCACTTT

v_call: TRBV29-1
clone_size: NA
j_call: TRBJ1-1
cdr3_length: 12
d_call: NA
cdr3_aa: CSVEDQGYEAFF
cdr3_nt: TGCAGCGTTGAAGATCAGGGCTATGAAGCTTTCTTT

v_call: TRBV6-6
clone_size: NA
j_call: TRBJ2-1
cdr3_length: 16
d_call: TRBD2
cdr3_aa: CASSTASGGAINEQFF
cdr3_nt: TGTGCCAGCAGTACCGCTAGCGGGGGGGCCATCAATGAGCAGTTCTTC

v_call: TRBV6-5
clone_size: NA
j_call: TRBJ1-1
cdr3_length: 15
d_call: NA
cdr3_aa: CASSYVRTANTEAFF
cdr3_nt: TGTGCCAGCAGTTACGTTAGAACAGCGAACACTGAAGCTTTCTTT

v_call: TRBV7-6
clone_size: NA
j_call: TRBJ2-5
cdr3_length: 12
d_call: NA
cdr3_aa: CASSVRGETQYF
cdr3_nt: TGTGCCAGCAGCGTGAGGGGGGAGACCCAGTACTTC

v_call: TRBV9
clone_size: NA
j_call: TRBJ2-1
cdr3_length: 16
d_call: NA
cdr3_aa: CASSVEAAASYNEQFF
cdr3_nt: TGTGCCAGCAGCGTAGAAGCAGCAGCAAGCTACAATGAGCAGTTCTTC